This entry is about one T cell receptor beta chain. Per germline, CDR1 SGDLS and CDR2 YYNGEE. CDR3 length equals 14 residues. The V end lost 3 bases, the J end lost 2 bases, and 11 bases lay between the germline ends. The sample comes from a study of blood T cell repertoires in COVID-19. The assay was immunoSEQ multiplex PCR, and TCRdb's table has in-frame clones only and misses some. This table holds 120,000 to 150,000 clones, around nine tenths found once. This clonotype was obtained from a woman aged 45-65 years with active or convalescent COVID-19. The rearrangement links TRBV9 to TRBJ1-1; D is unresolved. Sequenced: peripheral blood. The CDR3 region is CASSAPPDNTEAFF. In nucleotides, the CDR3 is TGTGCCAGCAGCGCCCCCCCAGATAACACTGAAGCTTTCTTT.